Following are 19 T cell receptor beta chains from one sample sequenced in a study of graft-versus-host responses after intestinal transplantation. Their antigens remain unidentified. Data came from immunoSEQ multiplex PCR; TCRdb stores just in-frame clones and leaves some out. The sample has tens of thousands of clones, roughly 91% seen once. Specimen: unstimulated CD4+ T cells sorted from spleen or lymph node cells, collected before intestinal transplant. These receptors came from a human donor who received an intestinal transplant.

The chain couples TRBV4-3 to TRBJ1-6, with 7 nucleotides matching TRBD1. In germline, CDR1 is LGHNA, CDR2 YSLEER. The V segment lost 0 bases and the J segment 10 bases; nucleotides outside the gene matches: 6. The CDR3 consists of 15 residues. CDR3 nucleotide sequence: TGCGCCAGCAGCCAAGAAGGCAGGGGGGAATCACCCCTCCACTTT. This encodes CASSQEGRGESPLHF.

This sequence joins TRBV7-9 and TRBJ1-4; D gene unclear. Per germline, CDR1 SEHNR and CDR2 FQNEAQ (reference sequence). V lost 2 bases and J 6 bases, leaving 7 bases between the germline ends. This CDR3 comprises 13 residues. In DNA, the CDR3 is TGTGCCAGCAGCTTACGACGGGATGAAAAACTGTTTTTT. Translating gives CASSLRRDEKLFF.

The genes are TRBV19 and TRBJ2-5; tentative D call: TRBD2 (6 bases). CDR1 is LNHDA and CDR2 is SQIVND in the germline V gene (reference sequence). The germline V and J ends were trimmed by 5 bases and 2 bases, with 9 bases remaining between them. This CDR3 region has 13 residues. CDR3 nucleotide sequence: TGTGCCAGTAGTTGGGGGGATCAAGAGACCCAGTACTTC. It translates to CASSWGDQETQYF.

This chain's CDR3 is CASSVMGGAQYF. The CDR3, as DNA: TGTGCCAGCAGCGTCATGGGGGGGGCGCAGTATTTT. The chain is built from TRBV13 and TRBJ2-3, with TRBD2 matching 7 bases. The germline V gene encodes CDR1 PRHDT and CDR2 FYEKMQ (reference sequence). This CDR3 has 12 amino acids. V trimming: 5 bases; J trimming: 10 bases; junction bases outside the gene matches: 6.

This chain connects TRBV6-1 to TRBJ2-7; the match to TRBD1 covers 7 bases. J gave up 4 bases and V 4 bases, and 7 bases lay outside the gene matches. Germline CDR1 reads MNHNS; CDR2 reads SASEGT. The CDR3 contains 14 residues. The CDR3 DNA reads TGTGCCAGCAGTGTGGCAGGGGGTTCTTACGAGCAGTACTTC. Translating it yields CASSVAGGSYEQYF.

V usage is TRBV19 and J usage is TRBJ1-1; D ambiguous. There are 12 residues in the CDR3. Germline CDR1 LNHDA, CDR2 SQIVND (reference sequence). V was clipped by 3 bases and J by 2 bases, with 4 bases between them. For the CDR3, the DNA is TGTGCCAGTAGTATCAAAAACACTGAAGCTTTCTTT. As protein: CASSIKNTEAFF.

V usage is TRBV7-2 and J usage is TRBJ1-1; D uncertain. Looked up from germline, CDR1 is SGHTA and CDR2 is FQGNSA. The CDR3 is made up of 12 amino acids. V was trimmed by 3 bases and J by 6 bases, leaving 8 bases between them. The CDR3 is CASSFVVSEAFF. Here the CDR3 DNA reads TGTGCCAGCAGCTTTGTAGTGTCTGAAGCTTTCTTT.

The rearrangement joins TRBV11-3 to TRBJ1-1; no clear D gene. This CDR3 has 13 amino acids. The germline V gene encodes CDR1 SGHNT and CDR2 YENEEA. The V end lost 11 bases, the J end lost 1 base, and 14 bases lay between the germline ends. The CDR3 region has the DNA TGTGCCGTCGAGAGACTGGGGAACACTGAAGCTTTCTTT. Residues: CAVERLGNTEAFF.

Of note for this clone: At one end, the junction sequence differs from germline, possibly due to a read error. The sample carries other DNA sequences with the same CDR3. The chain carries TRBV27 and TRBJ2-3; no clear D. The CDR3 totals 14 residues. From germline, CDR1 is MNHEY and CDR2 SMNVEV (reference sequence). This chain's CDR3 is CASSQRVSTDTQYF. CDR3 sequence (DNA): TGTGCCAGCAGTCAACGGGTGAGCACGGATACGCAGTATTTT.

The chain is built from TRBV7-8 and TRBJ1-5, with D possibly being TRBD1 (5 bases). CDR1 is SGHVS, CDR2 FQNEAQ, per germline. CDR3 size: 15 residues. V dropped 5 bases and J dropped 4 bases, with 15 bases sitting between them. The CDR3 loop is CASSRSGGTNQPQHF. The CDR3 DNA follows: TGTGCCAGCAGCCGGAGCGGGGGGACGAATCAGCCCCAGCATTTT. The complete variable domain, with remaining parts taken from reference TRBV7-8 and TRBJ1-5, reads GAGVSQSPRYKVAKRGQDVALRCDPISGHVSLFWYQQALGQGPEFLTYFQNEAQLDKSGLPSDRFFAERPEGSVSTLKIQRTQQEDSAVYLCASSRSGGTNQPQHFGDGTRLSIL.

The count of this clone is one. The J gene is TRBJ2-7, the V gene TRBV5-6; TRBD1 might be the D (7 bases). V lost 4 bases to trimming and J lost 9 bases, with 20 bases between them. The germline V gene encodes CDR1 SGHDT and CDR2 YYEEEE. The CDR3 is 14 amino acids. CDR3 DNA: TGTGCCAGCAGCCTCCAGGGGGGAATGAGGGGGCAGTACTTC. It encodes CASSLQGGMRGQYF.

V usage is TRBV11-3 and J usage is TRBJ1-2; 7 bases fit TRBD1. V dropped 4 bases and J dropped 6; count of bases not matched to a gene: 2. CDR3 length: 12 residues. The germline gives CDR1 SGHNT, CDR2 YENEEA. The CDR3 DNA is TGTGCCAGCAGCTCTGACAGGGATGGCTACACCTTC. It translates to CASSSDRDGYTF.

The chain couples TRBV7-9 to TRBJ1-3, with D unclear. V shed 3 bases and J shed 2 bases, with 8 bases lying between them. The length of the CDR3 is 14 residues. Germline V gives CDR1 SEHNR, CDR2 FQNEAQ (reference sequence). The chain's CDR3 is CASSFRGTGNTIYF. CDR3 nucleotide sequence: TGTGCCAGCAGCTTCCGCGGCACTGGAAACACCATATATTTT.

In DNA, the CDR3 is TGTGCCAGCAGCTTAGGACAGCCCTATGGCTACACCTTC. Encoded protein: CASSLGQPYGYTF. The chain carries TRBV7-9 and TRBJ1-2, with D perhaps TRBD1 (5 bases). In germline, CDR1 is SEHNR, CDR2 FQNEAQ (reference sequence). The CDR3 covers 13 residues. V was trimmed by 1 base and J by 4 bases, leaving 7 bases between them.

The V gene is TRBV7-8, the J gene TRBJ1-1, with a tentative D call TRBD1 (5 bases). V shed 8 bases and J shed 2 bases, with 15 bases lying between them. Germline V CDR1 and CDR2: SGHVS, FQNEAQ. This CDR3 is built from 14 residues. This chain's CDR3 is CASSRQPINTEAFF. CDR3 in DNA: TGTGCCAGCTCCCGACAGCCGATAAACACTGAAGCTTTCTTT.

This rearrangement joins TRBV7-2 to TRBJ1-3, with 8 bases matching TRBD1. The CDR3 consists of 18 residues. CDR1 is SGHTA and CDR2 is FQGNSA in the germline V gene. V was clipped by 0 bases and J by 0 bases; unmatched bases: 7. Here the CDR3 reads CASSLAQGAFLSGNTIYF. CDR3 sequence (DNA): TGTGCCAGCAGCTTAGCCCAGGGGGCTTTTCTCTCTGGAAACACCATATATTTT.

V gene TRBV19 combines with J gene TRBJ2-7; 7 bases agree with TRBD2. The CDR3 spans 14 residues. Germline V gene sequence: CDR1 LNHDA, CDR2 SQIVND (reference sequence). V was pared by 2 bases and J by 2 bases, with 3 bases of the junction left unmatched. This CDR3 is CASSIRGEPYEQYF. The DNA for the CDR3 is TGTGCCAGTAGTATACGGGGGGAGCCCTACGAGCAGTACTTC.

The J gene is TRBJ2-7, the V gene TRBV10-3; D may be TRBD1 (7 bases). Germline CDR1 and CDR2: ENHRY and SYGVKD. The CDR3 length is 16 residues. V was trimmed by 6 bases and J by 6 bases, leaving 24 bases between them. The CDR3 nucleotides read TGTGCCATCAGCGAAACGATCCCGACAGGGAGGAGCGAGCAGTACTTC. This codes for CAISETIPTGRSEQYF.

This clone was seen once. V is TRBV7-9 and J is TRBJ1-2; 7 nucleotides agree with TRBD1. CDR3 length: 14 residues. The trim removed 6 bases at V and 5 bases at J, leaving 9 bases unmatched. In germline, CDR1 is SEHNR, CDR2 FQNEAQ (reference sequence). CDR3 nucleotide sequence: TGTGCCAGCAGTCCCCGGGACAGCCGGTATGGCTACACCTTC. Its protein product is CASSPRDSRYGYTF.